The 17 T cell receptor beta chains reported below all come from one sample, sequenced in a study of blood T cell repertoires in COVID-19. Data came from immunoSEQ multiplex PCR; TCRdb stores just in-frame clones and leaves some out. Of about 240,000 clones listed, roughly four fifths are singletons. Material for sequencing was peripheral blood. The receptors stem from a man aged 45 to 65 with acute or convalescent COVID-19.

This chain connects TRBV5-4 to TRBJ2-3; possible D gene TRBD2, 5 bases. V lost 4 bases and J lost 4, with 10 bases in between. The CDR3 covers 13 residues. Looked up from germline, CDR1 is SGHNT and CDR2 is YYREEE (reference sequence). CDR3 nucleotides: TGTGCCAGCAGCGCCTTGGAGGCAGATACGCAGTATTTT. Protein product: CASSALEADTQYF.

This clone came up a few times. The rearrangement uses TRBV28 and TRBJ2-7, with 9 bases lining up with TRBD2. Trimming removed 6 bases from V and 0 bases from J; junction bases left unmatched: 9. The CDR3 consists of 16 residues. The germline CDR1 and CDR2 sequences are MDHEN and SYDVKM. The CDR3 DNA sequence: TGTGCCAGCAGCACCGCCCTTAGCGGGAGCTCCTACGAGCAGTACTTC. Protein: CASSTALSGSSYEQYF.

This clone was detected only a few times. The chain is built from TRBV4-1 and TRBJ1-2, with 7 bases fitting TRBD1. Unmatched junction bases numbered 9, after V lost 0 bases and J lost 2 bases. Germline assignment: CDR1 MGHRA and CDR2 YSYEKL. The CDR3 has 17 amino acids. CDR3 loop: CASSQDRGYRGNYGYTF. The CDR3 DNA follows: TGCGCCAGCAGCCAAGATCGAGGTTACAGGGGAAACTATGGCTACACCTTC.

The chain carries TRBV7-3 and TRBJ2-1, with 8 bases fitting TRBD2. CDR3 size: 14 residues. Trimming at V came to 5 bases and at J to 3 bases, leaving 3 bases not matched to a gene. Looked up from germline, CDR1 is SGHTA and CDR2 is FQGTGA. The CDR3 is CASSPGRVYNEQFF. As DNA, the CDR3 is TGTGCCAGCAGCCCCGGGAGGGTCTACAATGAGCAGTTCTTC.

This chain links TRBV18 with TRBJ1-1, with D uncertain. This CDR3 comprises 12 residues. With 6 bases removed from V and 0 bases from J, the gap between germline ends came to 5 bases. Germline CDR1 KGHSH, CDR2 LQKENI. The CDR3, as DNA: TGTGCCAGCTCCACTATGAACACTGAAGCTTTCTTT. The encoded protein is CASSTMNTEAFF.

The chain recombines TRBV11-2 with TRBJ1-2, with TRBD1 as a possible D gene (6 bases). The germline CDR1 and CDR2 sequences are SGHAT and FQNNGV. The CDR3 has 16 residues. V gave up 4 bases and J gave up 7 bases, with 22 bases separating them. In DNA form, the CDR3 reads TGTGCCAGCAGCTCCACCCACCGGGACAATGGCCTTGGCTACACCTTC. Translated, it gives CASSSTHRDNGLGYTF.

This chain links TRBV29-1 with TRBJ2-5; D might be TRBD1 (6 bases). The CDR3 is 13 amino acids. Trimming pared 7 bases from V and 4 bases from J, leaving 16 bases between. The germline V gene has CDR1 SQVTM and CDR2 ANQGSEA. CDR3 DNA: TGCAGCGCCCTATTAGCAGGGGCAGAGACCCAGTACTTC. The encoded protein is CSALLAGAETQYF. Variable domain in full (rest from reference TRBV29-1 and TRBJ2-5): SAVISQKPSRDICQRGTSLTIQCQVDSQVTMMFWYRQQPGQSLTLIATANQGSEATYESGFVIDKFPISRPNLTFSTLTVSNMSPEDSSIYLCSALLAGAETQYFGPGTRLLVL.

V gene TRBV4-1 combines with J gene TRBJ1-3, with D tentatively TRBD1 (6 bases). Germline V gene sequence: CDR1 MGHRA, CDR2 YSYEKL. Between the trimmed V and J ends, which lost 3 bases and 0 bases, there was a span of 9 bases. This CDR3 contains 15 residues. CDR3 coding DNA: TGCGCCAGCAGCCAGGTGACAGGCTCTGGAAACACCATATATTTT. Protein product: CASSQVTGSGNTIYF.

The chain has TRBV5-1 and TRBJ2-1; TRBD2 matches at 11 bases. Per germline, CDR1 SGHRS and CDR2 YFSETQ. J was trimmed by 9 bases and V by 4 bases; bases with no gene match: 6. This CDR3 spans 14 amino acids. CDR3 residues: CASSPGLAVSEQFF. CDR3 nucleotides: TGCGCCAGCAGCCCGGGACTAGCGGTGAGTGAGCAGTTCTTC.

The rearrangement uses TRBV19 and TRBJ1-2, with D perhaps matching TRBD1 (5 bases). The CDR3 sequence is 16 residues long. V was cut by 1 base and J by 7 bases, with 19 bases left in between. CDR1 is LNHDA and CDR2 is SQIVND in the germline V gene (reference sequence). The chain's CDR3 is CASSIVVRGGLGGYTF. Written as DNA, the CDR3 is TGTGCCAGTAGTATAGTCGTAAGGGGTGGTCTTGGTGGCTACACCTTC.

V is TRBV29-1 and J is TRBJ2-2; the match to TRBD2 covers 10 bases. The CDR3 runs 17 residues. Germline V gene data show CDR1 as SQVTM and CDR2 as ANQGSEA. J was trimmed by 4 bases and V by 4 bases; bases with no gene match: 12. In DNA, the CDR3 is TGCAGCGTTGGCGGACTAGCGGAGGCGGGGAGCACCGGGGAGCTGTTTTTT. This sequence encodes CSVGGLAEAGSTGELFF.

The chain combines TRBV5-1 with TRBJ1-5; 7 bases line up with TRBD1. Per germline, CDR1 SGHRS and CDR2 YFSETQ. J was trimmed by 4 bases and V by 0 bases; bases with no gene match: 4. The CDR3 runs 15 residues. The CDR3 DNA reads TGCGCCAGCAGCTTGGACAGGGGTCTGAATCAGCCCCAGCATTTT. This sequence encodes CASSLDRGLNQPQHF.

Worth noting for this clone: The sample holds other DNA sequences that translate to the same CDR3. The rearrangement uses TRBV14 and TRBJ2-1; 7 positions agree with TRBD2. The V segment lost 1 base and the J segment 3 bases; nucleotides outside the gene matches: 3. Germline V gene sequence: CDR1 SGHDN, CDR2 FVKESK. This CDR3 comprises 15 residues. CDR3: CASSQVAGGYNEQFF. The CDR3 DNA reads as TGTGCCAGCAGCCAAGTAGCGGGTGGCTACAATGAGCAGTTCTTC.

The chain couples TRBV7-2 to TRBJ2-1; D is unclear. V lost 3 bases, J lost 0 bases, and 9 bases lay in between. The CDR3 consists of 15 residues. Germline V gene lookup returns CDR1 SGHTA and CDR2 FQGNSA. Here the CDR3 reads CASSFTESSYNEQFF. The CDR3 DNA sequence: TGTGCCAGCAGCTTTACAGAGAGCTCCTACAATGAGCAGTTCTTC. The entire variable domain, with the rest obtained from reference TRBV7-2 and TRBJ2-1, is as follows: GAGVSQSPSNKVTEKGKDVELRCDPISGHTALYWYRQSLGQGLEFLIYFQGNSAPDKSGLPSDRFSAERTGGSVSTLTIQRTQQEDSAVYLCASSFTESSYNEQFFGPGTRLTVL.

This clone has just one count. The J gene is TRBJ1-6, the V gene TRBV21-1; the DNA was not compared with TRBD1, the D call given in the table. TRBV21-1 constitutes a pseudogene. CDR3 length: 15 residues. The CDR3 region is CASRRGPYNNSPLHF. The CDR3 nucleotides are TGTGCCAGCAGAAGGGGTCCATATAATAATTCACCCCTCCACTTT.

In this sample, this clone turned up once. This chain connects TRBV7-2 to TRBJ2-1, with a weak D call TRBD2 (5 bases). Germline-derived CDR1 and CDR2 are SGHTA and FQGNSA. V was shortened by 2 bases and J by 8 bases, with 10 bases between the two germline ends. The CDR3 extends over 13 amino acids. CDR3 residues: CASSLNRRYEQFF. In nucleotides, the CDR3 is TGTGCCAGCAGCTTAAATCGGAGGTATGAGCAGTTCTTC.

The chain's CDR3 is CASSAVPGLAYEQYF. DNA of the CDR3: TGTGCCAGCAGCGCGGTACCGGGACTAGCCTACGAGCAGTACTTC. The chain uses TRBV9 and TRBJ2-7, with 8 bases aligning to TRBD2. Germline loops: CDR1 SGDLS, CDR2 YYNGEE. The CDR3 is 15 residues long. The V gene end was trimmed by 3 bases and the J gene end by 2 bases; junction bases not matched to a gene: 7.